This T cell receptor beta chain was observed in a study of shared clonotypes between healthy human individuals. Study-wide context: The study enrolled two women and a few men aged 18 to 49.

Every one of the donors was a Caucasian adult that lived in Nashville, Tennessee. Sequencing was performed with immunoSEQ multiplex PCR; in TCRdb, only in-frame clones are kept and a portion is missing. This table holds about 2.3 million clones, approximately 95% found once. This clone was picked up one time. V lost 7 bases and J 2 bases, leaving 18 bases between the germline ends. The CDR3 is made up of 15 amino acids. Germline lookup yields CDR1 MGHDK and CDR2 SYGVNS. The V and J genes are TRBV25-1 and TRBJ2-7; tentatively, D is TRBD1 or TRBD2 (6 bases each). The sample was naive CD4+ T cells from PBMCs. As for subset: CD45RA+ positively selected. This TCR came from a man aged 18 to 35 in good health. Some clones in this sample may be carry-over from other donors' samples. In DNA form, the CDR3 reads TGTGCCAGCATTGGAAGGGGGACTTCTGCCTACGAGCAGTACTTC. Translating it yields CASIGRGTSAYEQYF.